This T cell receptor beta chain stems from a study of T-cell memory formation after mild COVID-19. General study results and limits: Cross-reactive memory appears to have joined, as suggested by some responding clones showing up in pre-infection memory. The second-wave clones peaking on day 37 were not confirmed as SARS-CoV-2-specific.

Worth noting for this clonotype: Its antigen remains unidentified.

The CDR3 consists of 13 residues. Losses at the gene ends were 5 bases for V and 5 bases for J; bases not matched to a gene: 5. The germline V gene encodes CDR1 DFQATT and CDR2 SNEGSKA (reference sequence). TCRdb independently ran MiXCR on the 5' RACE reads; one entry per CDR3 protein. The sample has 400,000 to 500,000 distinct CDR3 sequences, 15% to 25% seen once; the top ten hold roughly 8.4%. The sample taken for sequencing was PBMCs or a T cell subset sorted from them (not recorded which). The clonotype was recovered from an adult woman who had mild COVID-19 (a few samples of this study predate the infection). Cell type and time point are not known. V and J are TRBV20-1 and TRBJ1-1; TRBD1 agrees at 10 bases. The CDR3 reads CSAWTGGWTEAFF. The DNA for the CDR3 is TGCAGTGCTTGGACAGGGGGATGGACTGAAGCTTTCTTT.